This TCR beta chain comes out of a study of T-cell memory formation after mild COVID-19 (dated by TCRdb to 2020 to 2022). For the study in its entirety: TCR sequence clusters from the two donors were found to be largely donor specific. Two young, previously healthy adult volunteers made up the cohort, one male and one female. In two donors, T-cell clones that expanded and contracted after mild COVID-19 were followed by sequencing TCRalpha and TCRbeta repertoires longitudinally. On the study overall, not on this receptor specifically: Only a couple of mild cases were covered by the study, and larger cohorts that include severe cases with pre-infection samples were considered necessary. SARS-CoV-2 specificity was not confirmed for the second-wave clones peaking on day 37. Balanced CD4/CD8 phenotypes were observed for clones contracting from day 15 to 85, whereas a bias towards CD4+ was observed for a second wave of clones expanding from day 15 to 37. Contracting CD4+ clones were found mainly in CM and EM memory subsets, while CD8+ clones were enriched in EMRA. Some responding clones were detected in pre-infection memory, suggesting pre-existing cross-reactive memory T cells joined the SARS-CoV-2 response.

These reads were obtained on an Illumina NovaSeq 6000. TCRalpha and TCRbeta cDNA libraries were built by 5'RACE with constant-segment primers, adding sample barcodes and unique molecular identifiers. RNA was extracted from every sample with Trizol reagent. Library amplification was performed in two PCR steps, and a second sample barcode and Illumina TruSeq adapters were introduced in the second step. Sequencing of libraries was performed on an Illumina NovaSeq with 2 x 150 bp paired-end reads. On the authors' methods: With migec v1.2.7, reads were demultiplexed and then collapsed into UMI-guided consensus sequences. Using mixcr v2.1.11, UMI consensuses were aligned to TRA and TRB V and J templates and then assembled into clonotypes. Expanded or contracted clonotypes were those called significant by both edgeR and NoisET, with noise models trained on biological replicates. For edgeR calls, a false discovery rate-adjusted p below 0.01 and a log2 fold-change threshold of 1 were applied. As an exploratory analysis of dynamics, max-normalized trajectories of the 1000 most abundant clonotypes were examined with PCA combined with hierarchical clustering. The CD4 or CD8 phenotype of responding clones was assigned using the separately sequenced CD4+ and CD8+ repertoires. Clones were called with MiXCR by TCRdb after fastp trimmed the public reads at Q25, and only in-frame beta chains were retained. One record per CDR3 amino acid sequence lists the most common genes and DNA. V and J calls and clone size were set by TCRdb, not the authors. This sample holds around 500,000 distinct CDR3 sequences; 15% to 20% were observed only once. Around 12% of the sample comes from the top ten.

Ficoll-Paque density gradient centrifugation was the method used to isolate PBMCs. Comments on this clonotype: Its cognate antigen has yet to be identified. The record has no base qualities; no much larger clone is one base away.

The CDR3, from cysteine to phenylalanine, totals 13 residues. CDR3 DNA is the only sequence kept; it has 39 bases, read in frame from the first base. Trimming removed 3 bases from V and 1 base from J, leaving 6 bases between the germline ends. From a lookup of the germline V gene, CDR1 and CDR2 are LGHNT and FRNRAP. The V gene is TRBV12-5 and the J gene is TRBJ1-1; no D gene call is confident. Input material: PBMCs or a T cell subset sorted from them (not recorded which). This TCR derives from an adult woman who had mild COVID-19 (a few samples of this study predate the infection). The sample titles of this study are shuffled in the database, so cell type and time point are left out; the donor was told from shared clones. DNA sequence: TGTGCTAGTGGTTTAGGAGAGAACACTGAAGCTTTCTTT. Translation gives CASGLGENTEAFF.